A selection of T cell receptor beta chains follows, all from one sample in a study of response to subunit inactivated influenza vaccine. TCRdb called the RT-PCR reads again in MiXCR, with one record for every CDR3 protein. This repertoire shows 630,000 or so distinct CDR3 sequences, 15% to 19% found once; its top ten account for around 10%. The starting material was PBMCs from blood, obtained roughly 12 days after vaccination. These receptors originate from a man between 45 and 60 years old who received an inactivated influenza vaccine. Both conserved end residues are part of each CDR3. D genes are given only for firm matches. Expanded clones get a size class; other rows say once, few or many, or leave the size out.

.,TRBJ1-6,.,TRBV20-1,CSARSGEGVSPLHF,TGCAGTGCTAGGTCCGGGGAGGGTGTTTCACCCCTCCACTTT
TRBD2,TRBJ2-1,.,TRBV3-1,CASSQAGGSGEQFF,TGTGCCAGCAGCCAGGCGGGAGGGTCAGGTGAGCAGTTCTTC
.,TRBJ1-6,.,TRBV4-3,CASSQAFENSPLHF,TGCGCCAGCAGCCAAGCTTTCGAGAATTCACCCCTCCACTTT
.,TRBJ2-1,few,TRBV7-3,CASSLFSGTYNEQFF,TGTGCCAGCAGCTTATTTTCGGGAACCTACAATGAGCAGTTCTTC
.,TRBJ2-7,few,TRBV6-2/TRBV6-3,CASSYSVRQGSYEQYF,TGTGCCAGCAGTTACTCGGTTCGGCAGGGGAGCTACGAGCAGTACTTC
.,TRBJ1-3,many,TRBV19,CASRQSGTAGNTIYF,TGTGCCAGTCGCCAATCCGGGACGGCTGGAAACACCATATATTTT
.,TRBJ1-4,.,TRBV12-3/TRBV12-4,CASSYPALEKLFF,TGTGCCAGCAGTTATCCGGCGCTTGAAAAACTGTTTTTT
.,TRBJ2-1,few,TRBV7-2,CASTLSGFDYNEQFF,TGTGCCAGCACCCTTAGTGGTTTTGACTACAATGAGCAGTTCTTC
.,TRBJ2-7,.,TRBV6-2/TRBV6-3,CASRSGRIWEQYF,TGTGCCAGCAGGAGCGGCAGGATTTGGGAGCAGTACTTC
.,TRBJ2-1,few,TRBV15,CATSRGVGSSYNEQFF,TGTGCCACCAGCAGAGGGGTGGGGAGCTCCTACAATGAGCAGTTCTTC
TRBD1,TRBJ2-7,.,TRBV15,CATSPRQGAYEQYF,TGTGCCACCAGCCCACGACAGGGGGCCTACGAGCAGTACTTC
.,TRBJ2-3,.,TRBV29-1,CSTLRTVGSTDTQYF,TGCAGCACCCTACGGACAGTCGGAAGCACAGATACGCAGTATTTT
.,TRBJ2-7,.,TRBV6-2/TRBV6-3,CASSYHRDYEQYF,TGTGCCAGCAGTTACCACAGGGACTACGAGCAGTACTTC
.,TRBJ2-5,.,TRBV27,CASSTRGRQTQYF,TGTGCCTCCTCGACGAGGGGTAGGCAGACCCAGTACTTC
.,TRBJ2-3,.,TRBV7-2,CASSLSVRTDTQYF,TGTGCCAGCAGCTTAAGTGTCCGCACAGATACGCAGTATTTT
TRBD2,TRBJ2-7,.,TRBV14,CASSQGIAGYEQYF,TGTGCCAGCAGCCAAGGGATAGCGGGGTACGAGCAGTACTTC
.,TRBJ2-4,few,TRBV20-1,CSAPDFGKNIQYF,TGCAGTGCTCCGGACTTTGGCAAAAACATTCAGTACTTC
TRBD2,TRBJ2-5,.,TRBV3-1,CASSQASGGPEETQYF,TGTGCCAGCAGCCAAGCCAGCGGGGGGCCCGAAGAGACCCAGTACTTC
.,TRBJ2-7,few,TRBV29-1,CSVAKRGPTYEQYF,TGCAGCGTGGCCAAACGAGGGCCGACCTACGAGCAGTACTTC
.,TRBJ2-1,few,TRBV20-1,CSARDPPRLLGDEQFF,TGCAGTGCTAGAGATCCCCCCCGACTACTTGGAGATGAGCAGTTCTTC
TRBD2,TRBJ2-7,.,TRBV15,CATSRTGLADSYEQYF,TGTGCCACCAGCAGAACCGGACTAGCGGACTCCTACGAGCAGTACTTC
.,TRBJ2-7,.,TRBV4-3,CASSPTHVNYEQYF,TGCGCCAGCAGCCCGACACACGTTAACTACGAGCAGTACTTC
.,TRBJ1-5,many,TRBV7-2,CASSFRRDQPQHF,TGTGCCAGCAGCTTTAGAAGGGATCAGCCCCAGCATTTT
.,TRBJ2-3,once,TRBV5-1,CASSRPGQRTDTRYF,TGCGCCAGCAGCCGCCCGGGACAACGCACAGATACGCGGTATTTT
.,TRBJ1-2,.,TRBV5-8,CASSLAPVGDYGYTF,TGTGCCAGCAGCTTGGCCCCCGTAGGGGACTATGGCTACACCTTC
.,TRBJ1-3,.,TRBV7-2,CASSLRGGGNTIYF,TGTGCCAGCAGCTTAAGGGGAGGCGGAAACACCATATATTTT
.,TRBJ2-1,.,TRBV20-1,CSAGDRRGTSYNEQFF,TGCAGTGCTGGAGATCGGCGGGGCACATCCTACAATGAGCAGTTCTTC
TRBD2,TRBJ2-5,.,TRBV12-3/TRBV12-4,CASRPILAGQETQYF,TGTGCCAGCAGGCCGATACTAGCGGGCCAAGAGACCCAGTACTTC
.,TRBJ2-1,few,TRBV20-1,CSASIGTHYNEQFF,TGCAGTGCTAGCATCGGGACTCACTACAATGAGCAGTTCTTC
TRBD1,TRBJ1-1,.,TRBV5-5,CASRSYRQGATEAFF,TGTGCCAGCAGATCGTATCGACAGGGTGCCACTGAAGCTTTCTTT
TRBD1,TRBJ2-4,.,TRBV20-1,CSARGQGVSVAKNIQYF,TGCAGTGCTAGGGGACAGGGGGTATCGGTAGCCAAAAACATTCAGTACTTC